The rows below give T cell receptor beta chains drawn from one sample of a study of molecular identifiers for immune sequencing clone quantification. TCRdb re-called the PCR reads through MiXCR, storing one row per CDR3 protein. The sample contains about 510,000 distinct CDR3 sequences, about a quarter of which appear only once. The sequencing input was naive CD8+ T cells from blood, with Jurkat cell RNA spiked in. These receptors all stem from a human donor in good health. Some libraries in this study had Jurkat cell RNA spiked in. Both conserved end residues are part of each CDR3. Each record gives: clone size, V gene, J gene, D gene, CDR3 protein, CDR3 DNA. A D gene is named only where the DNA matches it firmly. Only some rows state a clone size, as once, few, many or a class for expanded clones.

size: many
V: TRBV20-1
J: TRBJ1-5
D: TRBD1
CDR3: CSAILDRVDQPQHF
DNA: TGCAGTGCTATCCTTGACAGGGTTGATCAGCCCCAGCATTTT

size: .
V: TRBV11-3
J: TRBJ2-5
D: TRBD2
CDR3: CAGSLGLQETQYF
DNA: TGTGCCGGCAGCTTGGGACTACAAGAGACCCAGTACTTC

size: many
V: TRBV4-1
J: TRBJ1-1
D: TRBD1
CDR3: CASSQTGYTEAFF
DNA: TGCGCCAGCAGCCAGACAGGGTACACTGAAGCTTTCTTT

size: .
V: TRBV20-1
J: TRBJ1-5
D: TRBD1
CDR3: CSARAGQFFEVGNQPQHF
DNA: TGCAGTGCTAGAGCGGGACAGTTCTTCGAAGTGGGCAATCAGCCCCAGCATTTT

size: .
V: TRBV6-2/TRBV6-3
J: TRBJ2-1
D: TRBD1
CDR3: CASSYSDRAQTYNEQFF
DNA: TGTGCCAGCAGTTACTCCGACAGGGCACAGACCTACAATGAGCAGTTCTTC

size: few
V: TRBV6-2/TRBV6-3
J: TRBJ2-7
D: TRBD1
CDR3: CASSYSITTWDRGDYEQYF
DNA: TGTGCCAGCAGTTACTCGATTACCACCTGGGACAGGGGGGACTACGAGCAGTACTTC

size: .
V: TRBV19
J: TRBJ2-2
D: .
CDR3: CASSIDLTSHTGEPFF
DNA: TGTGCCAGTAGTATAGATCTTACTAGCCACACCGGGGAGCCGTTTTTT

size: .
V: TRBV30
J: TRBJ2-7
D: TRBD1
CDR3: CAWSAGQGYDEQYF
DNA: TGTGCCTGGAGTGCGGGACAGGGGTATGACGAGCAGTACTTC

size: .
V: TRBV3-1
J: TRBJ2-3
D: .
CDR3: CASSPQGGQDTQYF
DNA: TGTGCCAGCAGCCCGCAAGGTGGGCAAGATACGCAGTATTTT

size: .
V: TRBV4-1
J: TRBJ2-2
D: TRBD2
CDR3: CASSHLAGGPRTGELFF
DNA: TGCGCCAGCAGCCATTTAGCGGGAGGGCCAAGGACCGGGGAGCTGTTTTTT